What follows are 8 T cell receptor beta chains derived from one specimen sequenced in a study of cytomegalovirus exposure and HLA in healthy donors. The study ran its PCR with 60 Vbeta and 13 Jbeta primers. Produced via immunoSEQ multiplex PCR; TCRdb's table is partial and in-frame only. The table has approximately 200,000 clones, more than 60% seen once. The sequenced material came from PBMCs. Receptors were obtained from a girl aged 2 to 9 in good health and CMV-seronegative.

The chain joins TRBV29-1 to TRBJ1-3; D gene uncertain. Deletions cut 5 bases from V and 0 bases from J, with 14 bases between. The CDR3 extends over 15 amino acids. CDR1 is SQVTM, CDR2 ANQGSEA, per germline. Here the CDR3 DNA reads TGCAGCGTTTCCCACACTCAGGACTCTGGAAACACCATATATTTT. Its translation: CSVSHTQDSGNTIYF.

The V gene is TRBV5-1, the J gene TRBJ2-1; D may be TRBD1 (5 bases). V dropped 1 base and J dropped 9 bases, with 11 bases sitting between them. Germline lookup yields CDR1 SGHRS and CDR2 YFSETQ. There are 13 residues in the CDR3. The CDR3 coding sequence is TGCGCCAGCAGCTTGAGGGGCCGGGTTGAGCAGTTCTTC. Encoded protein: CASSLRGRVEQFF.

This chain joins TRBV5-1 and TRBJ2-3; a possible D gene is TRBD2 (5 bases). The V and J ends lost 0 bases and 0 bases respectively, with 14 bases between them. Germline V gene data show CDR1 as SGHRS and CDR2 as YFSETQ. The CDR3 length is 17 residues. The CDR3 is CASSLVSLAASTDTQYF. CDR3 coding DNA: TGCGCCAGCAGCTTGGTGAGCCTAGCCGCTAGCACAGATACGCAGTATTTT.

V usage is TRBV11-2 and J usage is TRBJ2-1; tentative D call: TRBD2 (6 bases). Germline assignment: CDR1 SGHAT and CDR2 FQNNGV. This CDR3 is 15 amino acids long. Trimming removed 1 base at V and 5 bases at J, with 12 bases between. Here the CDR3 DNA reads TGTGCCAGCAGCTTAGTTAACTGGGGGGACAATGAGCAGTTCTTC. It codes for CASSLVNWGDNEQFF.

This clone has more than one count but fewer than ten. The J gene is TRBJ1-1, the V gene TRBV5-1; tentative D call: TRBD1 (5 bases). The V gene's germline CDR1 is SGHRS and CDR2 YFSETQ. V gave up 4 bases and J gave up 2 bases, with 12 bases separating them. The CDR3 spans 14 residues. The CDR3 nucleotides are TGCGCCAGCAGCAAGGACAAGCCAAACACTGAAGCTTTCTTT. The encoded protein is CASSKDKPNTEAFF.

V usage is TRBV6-1 and J usage is TRBJ1-4; no firm D call. Trimming removed 6 bases at V and 8 bases at J, with 10 bases between. This CDR3 has 12 residues. Germline values: CDR1 MNHNS, CDR2 SASEGT. For the CDR3, the DNA is TGTGCCAGCAGGTGGCAATCGGAAAAACTGTTTTTT. Amino acids: CASRWQSEKLFF.

This clone was seen a single time. The rearrangement links TRBV9 to TRBJ1-1; 7 bases agree with TRBD1. Germline V lookup: CDR1 SGDLS, CDR2 YYNGEE. The V gene end was trimmed by 3 bases and the J gene end by 0 bases; junction bases not matched to a gene: 5. This CDR3 spans 15 amino acids. As DNA, the CDR3 is TGTGCCAGCAGCGAGGGACAGATGATGAACACTGAAGCTTTCTTT. The encoded protein is CASSEGQMMNTEAFF. Full variable domain (rest looked up from reference TRBV9 and TRBJ1-1): DSGVTQTPKHLITATGQRVTLRCSPRSGDLSVYWYQQSLDQGLQFLIQYYNGEERAKGNILERFSAQQFPDLHSELNLSSLELGDSALYFCASSEGQMMNTEAFFGQGTRLTVV.

The rearrangement joins TRBV4-2 to TRBJ2-3; 11 bases line up with TRBD2. CDR3 length equals 19 residues. V gave up 4 bases and J gave up 2 bases; unmatched junction bases: 14. Germline CDR1 reads LGHNA; CDR2 reads YNFKEQ. The CDR3 here is CASSPLSQTSGVHTDTQYF. CDR3 sequence (DNA): TGTGCCAGCAGCCCCCTTTCTCAGACTAGCGGGGTACACACAGATACGCAGTATTTT.